These 14 T cell receptor beta chains originate from one sample sequenced in a study of OX40 agonist ivuxolimab in advanced cancers. The method was the immunoSEQ multiplex PCR assay. TCRdb stores this immuneACCESS table with in-frame sequences only. Part of the clones is absent; in the studies checked, under half of the shortfall reflects unresolved V genes, and no reason is known for the rest. Recorded for this sample are roughly 86,000 clones; 86% of them occurred a single time. The ten largest clonotypes hold less than 2.5% of the sample. The material was CD4+ or CD8+ T cells sorted from blood, obtained in a trial of the OX40 agonist ivuxolimab. The receptor source for this set is an adult with an advanced solid tumor such as melanoma, head and neck, liver or kidney cancer.

The chain recombines TRBV6-6 with TRBJ1-4, with TRBD1 identical over 7 bases. The CDR3 covers 15 residues. Looked up from germline, CDR1 is MNHNY and CDR2 is SVGAGI (reference sequence). The V gene end was trimmed by 6 bases and the J gene end by 7 bases; junction bases not matched to a gene: 11. For the CDR3, the DNA is TGTGCCAGCAGCCGGCCCGGGACAGCAGGTGAAAAACTGTTTTTT. Its translation is CASSRPGTAGEKLFF.

J is TRBJ2-1 and V is TRBV27; D could derive from TRBD1 or TRBD2 (6 bases each). This CDR3 contains 16 residues. The V end was cut by 4 bases, the J end by 0 bases, with 13 bases between. Germline V gene lookup returns CDR1 MNHEY and CDR2 SMNVEV (reference sequence). The CDR3, as DNA: TGTGCCAGCAGTTCCCCCGAGGGGGGCTCCTACAATGAGCAGTTCTTC. Its protein product is CASSSPEGGSYNEQFF.

This clone appeared once. This chain uses TRBV30 with TRBJ1-3; D unresolved. This CDR3 spans 13 amino acids. Germline V gene sequence: CDR1 GTSNPN, CDR2 SVGIG (reference sequence). Trimming removed 6 bases from V and 4 bases from J, with 13 bases in between. In DNA, the CDR3 is TGTGCCTGTTGGTGGACCTCAGGAAACACCATATATTTT. It is translated as CACWWTSGNTIYF.

V gene TRBV5-1 combines with J gene TRBJ1-3; 10 bases fit TRBD1. The CDR3 sequence is 18 residues long. The junction had 6 bases not matched to a gene; V was cut back by 0 bases and J by 0 bases. Germline CDR1 reads SGHRS; CDR2 reads YFSETQ. CDR3 residues: CASSLVQGQGLSGNTIYF. The CDR3 nucleotides read TGCGCCAGCAGCTTGGTCCAGGGACAGGGGCTCTCTGGAAACACCATATATTTT.

In this sample, this clone turned up a few times. V is TRBV4-2 and J is TRBJ2-7; 8 bases fit TRBD2. The germline V gene has CDR1 LGHNA and CDR2 YNFKEQ. The CDR3 covers 17 residues. The V gene end was trimmed by 0 bases and the J gene end by 3 bases; junction bases not matched to a gene: 10. CDR3 nucleotide sequence: TGTGCCAGCAGCCAAGATACTGGGGCTAGCGGGTACTACGAGCAGTACTTC. This sequence encodes CASSQDTGASGYYEQYF.

The CDR3 is CASSLRVSYGYTF. CDR3 nucleotides: TGTGCCAGCAGTCTCAGGGTTAGCTATGGCTACACCTTC. The chain uses TRBV28 and TRBJ1-2; D is perhaps TRBD1 (5 bases). The CDR3 loop spans 13 amino acids. Trimming cost V 5 bases and J 4 bases, with 11 bases left between them. The germline V gene has CDR1 MDHEN and CDR2 SYDVKM.

This sequence joins TRBV6-5 and TRBJ2-7; TRBD2 might be the D (6 bases). CDR1 is MNHEY and CDR2 is SVGAGI in the germline V gene. CDR3 length equals 14 residues. V was clipped by 0 bases and J by 7 bases, with 13 bases between them. The CDR3 DNA is TGTGCCAGCAGTTACTCGCGCGGGGTTGGGGAGCAGTACTTC. This encodes CASSYSRGVGEQYF.

The chain combines TRBV5-4 with TRBJ1-2; a possible D gene is TRBD1 (6 bases). Between the trimmed V and J ends, which lost 4 bases and 7 bases, there was a span of 20 bases. CDR3 length: 15 amino acids. Germline loops: CDR1 SGHNT, CDR2 YYREEE (reference sequence). In DNA form, the CDR3 reads TGTGCCAGCAGCCCCACTCGGGGGGCGCCTAGTGGCTACACCTTC. Protein sequence: CASSPTRGAPSGYTF.

This rearrangement joins TRBV28 to TRBJ2-1; D gene uncertain. Germline values: CDR1 MDHEN, CDR2 SYDVKM. This CDR3 spans 18 amino acids. V lost 4 bases to trimming and J lost 6 bases, with 25 bases between them. Here the CDR3 DNA reads TGTGCCAGCAGTTCCCTATTTCTTGGCACTCTCCCTAGCAATGAGCAGTTCTTC. It specifies CASSSLFLGTLPSNEQFF.

The chain is built from TRBV27 and TRBJ1-4; no firm D call. Germline CDR1 and CDR2: MNHEY and SMNVEV (reference sequence). This CDR3 has 14 amino acids. V gave up 10 bases and J gave up 5 bases, with 17 bases separating them. CDR3 amino acids: CATNFERRNEKLFF. DNA for the CDR3: TGTGCCACCAATTTCGAGAGACGGAATGAAAAACTGTTTTTT.

The CDR3 region has the DNA TGTGCCAGCAGCTTCCAGGAGGGGGCTTTAAGTGGCTACACCTTC. Its translation is CASSFQEGALSGYTF. This chain uses TRBV11-2 with TRBJ1-2, with TRBD1 matching over 7 bases. The CDR3 contains 15 residues. Trimming cost V 3 bases and J 7 bases; bases outside gene matches: 11. Germline CDR1 is SGHAT and CDR2 is FQNNGV.

The chain combines TRBV28 with TRBJ2-5; tentative D call: TRBD2 (5 bases). V lost 3 bases to trimming and J lost 6 bases, with 11 bases between them. CDR1 and CDR2 from the germline V gene are MDHEN and SYDVKM. The CDR3 extends over 13 amino acids. As DNA, the CDR3 is TGTGCCAGCAGTTTGGAGGTCCCCAAGACCCAGTACTTC. It translates to CASSLEVPKTQYF.

A few counts support this clone. The rearrangement joins TRBV19 to TRBJ1-2, with D maybe TRBD1 (6 bases). V gave up 5 bases and J gave up 7 bases, with 23 bases separating them. The CDR3 sequence is 16 residues long. The germline V gene encodes CDR1 LNHDA and CDR2 SQIVND (reference sequence). Here the CDR3 DNA reads TGTGCCAGTAGTCCCCGGGGAGGGGGGAGTTCTGGTGGCTACACCTTC. It codes for CASSPRGGGSSGGYTF.

The chain is built from TRBV5-6 and TRBJ1-4; D might be TRBD1 (5 bases). The germline V gene has CDR1 SGHDT and CDR2 YYEEEE. This CDR3 spans 16 amino acids. The ends were cut back, 0 bases at V and 8 bases at J, with 17 bases in the middle. The CDR3 here is CASSLAFGGSKEKLFF. For the CDR3, the DNA is TGTGCCAGCAGCTTGGCCTTCGGGGGTAGTAAGGAAAAACTGTTTTTT.